The clone carrying this T cell receptor beta chain appeared a single time. Its antigen is not known. The donors were healthy bone marrow donors. This sample is drawn from a study of cytomegalovirus exposure and HLA in healthy donors. Notes on the study in general: As a later analysis showed, several of the most significant clusters appeared to be linked to common viral pathogens. The study flagged 150 to 200 TCR beta chains as cytomegalovirus-associated. The classifier was said to identify cytomegalovirus status with high specificity and sensitivity.

13 Jbeta primers and 60 Vbeta primers were used for the PCR. Profiling relied on immunoSEQ multiplex PCR, and the TCRdb table lists in-frame clones only, not all of them. This repertoire shows about 62,000 clones, 87% found once; its top ten account for roughly 1.5%. CDR1 and CDR2 (germline): ENHRY, SYGVKD. The CDR3 extends over 16 amino acids. V lost 6 bases to trimming and J lost 1 base; unmatched junction nucleotides: 11. The TCR originated in a man between 18 and 35 years old in good health and CMV-seronegative. The genes are TRBV10-3 and TRBJ1-1; TRBD1 agrees at 7 bases. The sequencing sample was made of PBMCs. In DNA, the CDR3 is TGTGCCATCAGCGCCCCCCCCGGGACAGCGAACACTGAAGCTTTCTTT. This encodes CAISAPPGTANTEAFF.